This TCR beta chain was identified during a study of T cells expressing NK-cell markers. On this clonotype itself: Its cognate antigen is unknown.

This CDR3 comprises 13 residues. Germline lookup yields CDR1 SGHDN and CDR2 FVKESK. From its re-call of the 5' RACE reads, TCRdb lists each CDR3 protein once, without DNA. The sample features 120,000 to 150,000 distinct CDR3 sequences, with roughly an eighth in its top ten. The study's findings and limits: In a handful of donors, dominant clonotypes made up about 28.3-65% of CD3+CD56-NKG2C+ cells.

The clonotype was recovered from a man aged 18 to 29 in good health. Source material: blood T cells: a sorted CD56 or NKG2C T cell subset, CD4+ or CD8+ T cells, or bulk PBMC T cells (not recorded which). This sequence joins TRBV14 and TRBJ2-3; the TCRdb call, TRBD1, lacks DNA for checking. The CDR3: CASSTTGMDTQYF.